These 9 T cell receptor beta chains originate from one sample sequenced in a study of cytomegalovirus exposure and HLA in healthy donors. Both 60 Vbeta primers and 13 Jbeta primers went into the PCR. The data were produced by immunoSEQ multiplex PCR, yet TCRdb's version contains in-frame clones alone and is incomplete. The sample holds 100,000 to 150,000 clones, around four fifths seen once. The source material was PBMCs. The receptors derive from a boy between 2 and 10 years old in good health and CMV-seronegative.

This chain links TRBV9 with TRBJ2-1; 11 bases match TRBD1. Germline CDR1 reads SGDLS; CDR2 reads YYNGEE. This CDR3 is built from 15 residues. V lost 2 bases, J lost 8 bases, and 6 bases stayed unmatched. The CDR3 here is CASSVAGTGGYEQFF. The CDR3 DNA sequence: TGTGCCAGCAGCGTCGCCGGGACAGGGGGTTATGAGCAGTTCTTC.

V and J are TRBV6-1 and TRBJ2-5; D is perhaps TRBD1 (6 bases). Trimming left V 5 bases short and J 14 bases short, with 21 bases between. Germline-derived CDR1 and CDR2 are MNHNS and SASEGT. This CDR3 is built from 13 residues. The CDR3 reads CASSTPTGTSTYF. For the CDR3, the DNA is TGTGCCAGCAGTACCCCAACCGGGACATCAACCTACTTC.

The V call is TRBV2, the J call TRBJ2-3; 8 nucleotides match TRBD2. V gave up 7 bases and J gave up 4 bases; unmatched junction bases: 13. CDR3 size: 16 residues. Germline-derived CDR1 and CDR2 are SNHLY and FYNNEI. The CDR3 here is CASTRWTSFDPDTQYF. CDR3 in DNA: TGTGCCAGCACCCGCTGGACTAGCTTCGACCCAGATACGCAGTATTTT.

This sequence joins TRBV9 and TRBJ1-5; weak D call: TRBD1 (6 bases). Germline CDR1 and CDR2: SGDLS and YYNGEE. This CDR3 has 14 residues. Trimming shortened V by 3 bases and J by 3 bases, and 10 bases separated the two germline ends. The CDR3 nucleotides are TGTGCCAGCAGCGCAGGGGTGGCCAATCAGCCCCAGCATTTT. Its protein product is CASSAGVANQPQHF.

V and J are TRBV4-3 and TRBJ1-1, with a tentative D call TRBD1 (5 bases). The V end was cut by 2 bases, the J end by 1 base, with 8 bases between. The CDR3 runs to 14 residues. Germline loops: CDR1 LGHNA, CDR2 YSLEER. The CDR3 loop is CASSQLTENTEAFF. Written as DNA, the CDR3 is TGCGCCAGCAGCCAATTGACAGAGAACACTGAAGCTTTCTTT.

The rearrangement uses TRBV6-6 and TRBJ1-1, with D possibly matching TRBD1 (6 bases). Trimming took 4 bases from V and 1 from J, leaving 13 bases between them. This CDR3 is 15 amino acids long. CDR1 and CDR2 from the germline V gene are MNHNY and SVGAGI (reference sequence). CDR3 coding DNA: TGTGCCAGCAGTTCCAAGGACAGCCCGAACACTGAAGCTTTCTTT. Residues: CASSSKDSPNTEAFF.

The chain joins TRBV5-5 to TRBJ2-7, with D perhaps TRBD2 (5 bases). The V end was cut by 2 bases, the J end by 3 bases, with 6 bases between. This CDR3 has 12 amino acids. In germline, CDR1 is SGHKS, CDR2 YYEKEE (reference sequence). The CDR3 DNA sequence: TGTGCCAGCAGCTTCCGGGACTACGAGCAGTACGTC. This codes for CASSFRDYEQYV.

This clone was seen just once. The rearrangement uses TRBV6-1 and TRBJ2-3; perhaps TRBD2 as D (7 bases). Germline CDR1 MNHNS, CDR2 SASEGT. The CDR3 is made up of 17 amino acids. V was clipped by 4 bases and J by 3 bases, with 20 bases between them. Here the CDR3 DNA reads TGTGCCAGCAGTGGTGATCCCGGGGGGCGCGGGACAGATACGCAGTATTTT. Its protein product is CASSGDPGGRGTDTQYF.

This clone was detected only once. V usage is TRBV2 and J usage is TRBJ2-5, with D unresolved. The V end lost 5 bases, the J end lost 5 bases, and 12 bases lay between the germline ends. Germline lookup yields CDR1 SNHLY and CDR2 FYNNEI. There are 13 residues in the CDR3. This CDR3 is CASSRSPSETQYF. Here the CDR3 DNA reads TGTGCCAGCAGTCGGTCCCCGTCCGAGACCCAGTACTTC. The complete variable domain, with remaining parts taken from reference TRBV2 and TRBJ2-5, reads EPEVTQTPSHQVTQMGQEVILRCVPISNHLYFYWYRQILGQKVEFLVSFYNNEISEKSEIFDDQFSVERPDGSNFTLKIRSTKLEDSAMYFCASSRSPSETQYFGPGTRLLVL.